This T cell receptor beta chain originates from a study of PD-L1 blockade in urothelial cancer (dated by TCRdb to about 2017). Study-wide context: Therapy was started in about 2014 for all patients, and atezolizumab 1,200 mg was administered intravenously every 3 weeks. Some 30 patients had pretreatment blood TCR-seq, approximately 24 had at least one posttreatment blood collection, and approximately 24 had tumor TCR-seq. Pretreatment tumor samples, along with matched peripheral blood serially collected before and after atezolizumab treatment, were subjected to TCR sequencing. Fewer than ten patients reached durable clinical benefit, while about 19 patients did not. Blood samples were analyzed at two time points: 3 weeks after treatment start (second dose) and 6 weeks after treatment start. About 90% of the roughly 30 patients were males with bladder-origin urothelial cancer, and 18 of 29 reported a prior smoking history. Patients had an ECOG performance status of 0 or 1 and had received between 0 and 3 prior chemotherapy regimens. Durable clinical benefit was defined as progression-free survival longer than 6 months, and TCR features were also tested against progression-free and overall survival. Whole exome sequencing and RNA sequencing of pretreatment tumors were performed alongside TCR sequencing in the same patients. Blood samples yielded a median of roughly 140,000 T cells and some 80,000 unique TCRs, with median clonality approximately 0.08. The study was an exploratory multi-omic analysis of somatic, immune and clinical correlates of response to PD-L1 blockade with atezolizumab in urothelial cancer. Overall results and qualifications from the work: Because the sample size was small (n = 29) and many of the analyses were exploratory, the results are meant to be hypothesis-generating. A pretreatment peripheral blood TCR clonality below the median was linked to improved progression-free and overall survival. Greater expansion of tumor-associated TCR clones in peripheral blood 3 weeks after the start of treatment was observed in patients with durable benefit (n of about 24, p = 0.022).

Synthetic TCR analog templates were spiked into each PCR so that absolute template abundance could be estimated from read counts. The immunoSEQ assay used bias-controlled V and J gene primers to amplify TCRbeta CDR3 regions from genomic DNA. Sequencing of rearranged TCRbeta segments was done at approximately 20X coverage. The authors' analysis ran thus. Sequencing errors were corrected by clustering and CDR3s were annotated against IMGT to assign V, D and J genes. Downstream analyses used only productive TCRbeta rearrangements, leaving out any out-of-frame or stop-codon sequences. Clonality was calculated as one minus the Shannon entropy normalized by the log of the number of unique productive sequences. Fisher's exact test with Benjamini-Hochberg correction, using a cutoff of adjusted p below 0.01, was how clones that differed between time points or between blood and tumor were identified. TCRdb carries this immuneACCESS record with in-frame sequences only. Its versions omit some clonotypes, under half of them owing to an unresolved V gene in the studies checked, with the rest unexplained. Clone size and V and J calls were adopted from that table, with D and trimming inferred from the DNA. Recorded for this sample are roughly 24,000 clones; about 88% of them occurred a single time. The ten biggest clones cover approximately 30% of the sample.

Remarks on this clone: Which antigen it targets is not known. Base quality data are lacking; no much larger clone is found one base away.

The CDR3 covers 12 residues, taking in both the cysteine and the phenylalanine. The read is trimmed to its CDR3 DNA, 36 bases read in frame from base 1. Compared with germline, V lacks 10 bases and J lacks 6 bases; bases without a gene match: 8. As encoded in the germline V gene, CDR1 is ENHRY while CDR2 is SYGVKD. A total of 25 to 35 patients with locally advanced or metastatic urothelial carcinoma, treated at Memorial Sloan Kettering on a trial protocol, made up the cohort. Peripheral blood mononuclear cells were collected pretreatment and during treatment, with between 1 and 8 total time points obtained per patient. The Qiagen DNeasy Blood extraction kit was used to purify genomic DNA from total PBMCs and tumor samples. PBMCs were collected pretreatment and during treatment and were isolated and stored as previously described.

The receptor chain draws on TRBV10-3 and TRBJ2-7; 8 central nucleotides agree with TRBD2. The sequencing used PBMCs, collected around atezolizumab (anti-PD-L1) treatment. The sequence derives from a man in his sixties with urothelial cancer. The CDR3 reads CATAGGHAEQYF. The sequenced DNA is TGTGCCACCGCGGGGGGACATGCCGAGCAGTACTTC.